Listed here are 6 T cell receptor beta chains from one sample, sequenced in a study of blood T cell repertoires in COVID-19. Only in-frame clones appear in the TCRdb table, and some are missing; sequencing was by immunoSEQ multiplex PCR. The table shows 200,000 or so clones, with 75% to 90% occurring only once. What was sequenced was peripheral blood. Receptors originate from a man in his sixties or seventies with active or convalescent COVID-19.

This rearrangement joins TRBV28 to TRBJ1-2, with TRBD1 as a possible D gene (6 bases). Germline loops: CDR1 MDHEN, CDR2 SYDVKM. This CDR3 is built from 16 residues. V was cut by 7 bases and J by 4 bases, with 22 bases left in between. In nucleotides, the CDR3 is TGTGCCAGCACCTTCCCAGTCGGGGGGCCGGGCTATGGCTACACCTTC. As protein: CASTFPVGGPGYGYTF.

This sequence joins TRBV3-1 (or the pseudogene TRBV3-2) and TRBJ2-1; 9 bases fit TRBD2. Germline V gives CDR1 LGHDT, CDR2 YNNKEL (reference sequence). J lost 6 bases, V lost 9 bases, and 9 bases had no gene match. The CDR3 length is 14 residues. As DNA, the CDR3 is TGTGCCAGTAACTTAGCGGGAGAAAGCAATGAGCAGTTCTTC. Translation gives CASNLAGESNEQFF.

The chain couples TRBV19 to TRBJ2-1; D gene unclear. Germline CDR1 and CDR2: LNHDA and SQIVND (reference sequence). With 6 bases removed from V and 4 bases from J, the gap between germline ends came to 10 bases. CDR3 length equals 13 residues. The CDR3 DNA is TGTGCCAGTAGCGGTCTCCCGTACAATGAGCAGTTCTTC. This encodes CASSGLPYNEQFF.

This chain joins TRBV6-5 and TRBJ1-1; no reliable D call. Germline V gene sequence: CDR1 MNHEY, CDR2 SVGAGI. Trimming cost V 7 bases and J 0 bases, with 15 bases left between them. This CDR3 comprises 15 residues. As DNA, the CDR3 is TGTGCCAGCAAGCCCCCAGGAAAGCTGAACACTGAAGCTTTCTTT. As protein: CASKPPGKLNTEAFF.

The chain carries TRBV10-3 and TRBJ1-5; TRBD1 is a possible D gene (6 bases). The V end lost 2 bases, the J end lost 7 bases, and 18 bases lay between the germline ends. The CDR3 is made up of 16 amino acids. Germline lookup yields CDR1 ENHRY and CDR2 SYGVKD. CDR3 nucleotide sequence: TGTGCCATCAGTGAGACTGTAGCAGGGGTGGGCCAGCCCCAGCATTTT. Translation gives CAISETVAGVGQPQHF.

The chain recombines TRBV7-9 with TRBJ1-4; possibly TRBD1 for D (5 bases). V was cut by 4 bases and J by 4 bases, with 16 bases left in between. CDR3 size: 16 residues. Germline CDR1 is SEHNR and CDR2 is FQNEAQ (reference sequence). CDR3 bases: TGTGCCAGCAGCTCCAGGGACGGGGGATTTAATGAAAAACTGTTTTTT. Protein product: CASSSRDGGFNEKLFF.